This T cell receptor (beta chain) was sequenced during a study of control samples from healthy donors and cancer patients. Generated by immunoSEQ multiplex PCR, the TCRdb table keeps only in-frame clones and is missing some. There are about 120,000 clones in the sample; roughly 89% occur only once, and about an eighth lies in the top ten. Germline V lookup: CDR1 GTSNPN, CDR2 SVGIG (reference sequence). The ends were cut back, 1 base at V and 4 bases at J, with 12 bases in the middle. The CDR3 runs to 14 residues. This clonotype originated in a man aged 25 to 40 in good health. The sequencing input was blood. This rearrangement joins TRBV30 to TRBJ2-3; D is possibly TRBD2 (5 bases). CDR3 loop: CAWSEDERADTQYF. CDR3 in DNA: TGTGCCTGGAGTGAAGACGAGAGGGCAGATACGCAGTATTTT. Filled out from reference TRBV30 and TRBJ2-3, the complete variable domain reads SQTIHQWPATLVQPVGSPLSLECTVEGTSNPNLYWYRQAAGRGLQLLFYSVGIGQISSEVPQNLSASRPQDRQFILSSKKLLLSDSGFYLCAWSEDERADTQYFGPGTRLTVL.